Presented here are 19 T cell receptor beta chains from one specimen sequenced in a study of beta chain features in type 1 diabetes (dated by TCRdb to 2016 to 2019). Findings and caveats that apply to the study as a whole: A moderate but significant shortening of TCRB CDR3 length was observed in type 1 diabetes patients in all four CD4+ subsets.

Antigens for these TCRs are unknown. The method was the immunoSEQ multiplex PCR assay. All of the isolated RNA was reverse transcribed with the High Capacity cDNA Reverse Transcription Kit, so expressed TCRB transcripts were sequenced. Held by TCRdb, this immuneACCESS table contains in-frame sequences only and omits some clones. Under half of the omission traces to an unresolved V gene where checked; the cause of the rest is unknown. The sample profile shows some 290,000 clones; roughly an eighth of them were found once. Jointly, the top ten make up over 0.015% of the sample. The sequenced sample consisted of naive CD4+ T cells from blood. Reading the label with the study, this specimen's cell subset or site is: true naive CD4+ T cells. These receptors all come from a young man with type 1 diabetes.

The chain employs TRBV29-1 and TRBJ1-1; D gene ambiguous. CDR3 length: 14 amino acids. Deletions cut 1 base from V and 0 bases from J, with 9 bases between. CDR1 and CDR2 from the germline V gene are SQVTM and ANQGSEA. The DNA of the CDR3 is TGCAGCGTTGAAGTGGGCACGGTGAACACTGAAGCTTTCTTT. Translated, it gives CSVEVGTVNTEAFF.

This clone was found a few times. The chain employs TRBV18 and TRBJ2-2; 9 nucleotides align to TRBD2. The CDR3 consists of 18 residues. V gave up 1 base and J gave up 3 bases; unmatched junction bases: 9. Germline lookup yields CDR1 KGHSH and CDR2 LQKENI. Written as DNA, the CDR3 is TGTGCCAGCTCACCACGGGGTGGTAGCGGGAGAGACACCGGGGAGCTGTTTTTT. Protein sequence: CASSPRGGSGRDTGELFF.

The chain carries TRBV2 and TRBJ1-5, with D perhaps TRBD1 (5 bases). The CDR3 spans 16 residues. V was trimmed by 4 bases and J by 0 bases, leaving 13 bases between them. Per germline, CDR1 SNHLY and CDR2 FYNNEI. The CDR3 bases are TGTGCCAGCAGTGTTGAAGACAGATATAGCAATCAGCCCCAGCATTTT. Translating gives CASSVEDRYSNQPQHF.

CDR3 region: CASSEAGRGKLFF. The CDR3 region has the DNA TGTGCCAGCAGTGAAGCAGGGAGGGGAAAACTGTTTTTT. The rearrangement links TRBV2 to TRBJ1-4; TRBD1 might be the D (5 bases). The germline CDR1 and CDR2 sequences are SNHLY and FYNNEI. The CDR3 spans 13 residues. The V gene lost 0 bases and the J gene lost 10 bases, with 9 bases spanning the gap.

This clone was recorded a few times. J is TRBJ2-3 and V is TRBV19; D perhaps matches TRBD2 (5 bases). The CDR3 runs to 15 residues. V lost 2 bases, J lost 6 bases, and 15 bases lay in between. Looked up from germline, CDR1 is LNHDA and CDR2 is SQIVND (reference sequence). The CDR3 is CASSIIPSSGDTQYF. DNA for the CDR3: TGTGCCAGTAGTATAATCCCCTCATCGGGGGATACGCAGTATTTT.

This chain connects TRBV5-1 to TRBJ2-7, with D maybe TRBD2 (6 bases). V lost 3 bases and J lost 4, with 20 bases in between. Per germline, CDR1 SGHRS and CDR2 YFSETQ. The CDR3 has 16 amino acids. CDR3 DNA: TGCGCCAGCAGCTCTACACCACTAGCCTCGGGATACGAGCAGTACTTC. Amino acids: CASSSTPLASGYEQYF.

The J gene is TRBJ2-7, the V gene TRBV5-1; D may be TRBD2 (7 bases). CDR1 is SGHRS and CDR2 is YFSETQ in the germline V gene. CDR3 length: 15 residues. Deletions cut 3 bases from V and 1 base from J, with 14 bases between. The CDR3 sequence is CASSWGGGGSYEQYF. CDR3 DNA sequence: TGCGCCAGCAGCTGGGGCGGGGGCGGATCCTACGAGCAGTACTTC.

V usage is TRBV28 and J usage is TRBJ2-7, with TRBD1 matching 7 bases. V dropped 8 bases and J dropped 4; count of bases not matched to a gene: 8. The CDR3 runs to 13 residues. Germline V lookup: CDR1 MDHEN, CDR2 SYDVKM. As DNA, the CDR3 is TGTGCCAGCGAGACAGGGAATGGTTACGAGCAGTACTTC. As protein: CASETGNGYEQYF.

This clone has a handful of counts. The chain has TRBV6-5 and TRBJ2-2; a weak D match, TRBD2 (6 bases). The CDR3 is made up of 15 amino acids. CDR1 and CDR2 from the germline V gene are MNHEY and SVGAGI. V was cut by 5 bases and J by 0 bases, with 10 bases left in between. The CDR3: CASSPEGANTGELFF. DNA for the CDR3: TGTGCCAGCAGTCCGGAGGGAGCGAACACCGGGGAGCTGTTTTTT.

The CDR3 here is CASSLAVGTYEQYF. DNA of the CDR3: TGTGCCAGCAGCTTAGCGGTCGGTACCTACGAGCAGTACTTC. This rearrangement joins TRBV7-9 to TRBJ2-5; D remains unclear. Near its end, the DNA agrees better with TRBJ2-7, so the J call may be wrong. The CDR3 covers 14 residues. CDR1 and CDR2 from the germline V gene are SEHNR and FQNEAQ (reference sequence).

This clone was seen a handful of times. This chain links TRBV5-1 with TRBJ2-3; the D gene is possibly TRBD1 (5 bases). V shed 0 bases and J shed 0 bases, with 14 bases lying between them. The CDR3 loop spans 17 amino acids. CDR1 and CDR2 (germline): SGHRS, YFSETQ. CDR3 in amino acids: CASSLAFADSSTDTQYF. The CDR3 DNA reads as TGCGCCAGCAGCTTGGCCTTCGCAGACAGCAGCACAGATACGCAGTATTTT.

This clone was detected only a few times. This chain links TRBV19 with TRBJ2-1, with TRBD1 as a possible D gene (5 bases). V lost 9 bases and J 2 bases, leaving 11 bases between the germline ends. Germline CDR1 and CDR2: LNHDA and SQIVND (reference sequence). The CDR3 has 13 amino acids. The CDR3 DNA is TGTGCCAGAGGGGCTACCACCTACAATGAGCAGTTCTTC. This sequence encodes CARGATTYNEQFF.

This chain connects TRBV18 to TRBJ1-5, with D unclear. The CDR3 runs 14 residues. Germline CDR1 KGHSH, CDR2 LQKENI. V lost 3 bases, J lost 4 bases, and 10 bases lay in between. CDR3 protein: CASSPTQINQPQHF. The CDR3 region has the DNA TGTGCCAGCTCACCCACCCAGATTAATCAGCCCCAGCATTTT.

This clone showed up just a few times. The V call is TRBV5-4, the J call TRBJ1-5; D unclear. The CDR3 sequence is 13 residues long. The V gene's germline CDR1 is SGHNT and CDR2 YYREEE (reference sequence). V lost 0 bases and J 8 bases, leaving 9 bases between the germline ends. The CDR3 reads CASSLGIEKPQHF. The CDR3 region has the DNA TGTGCCAGCAGCTTGGGTATCGAGAAGCCCCAGCATTTT.

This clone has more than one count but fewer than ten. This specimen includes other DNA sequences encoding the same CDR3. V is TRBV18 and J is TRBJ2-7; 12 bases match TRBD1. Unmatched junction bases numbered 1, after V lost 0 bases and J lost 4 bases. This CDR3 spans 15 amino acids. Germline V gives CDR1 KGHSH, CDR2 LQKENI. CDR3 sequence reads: CASSPPGQGAYEQYF. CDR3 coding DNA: TGTGCCAGCTCACCACCGGGACAGGGGGCGTACGAGCAGTACTTC.

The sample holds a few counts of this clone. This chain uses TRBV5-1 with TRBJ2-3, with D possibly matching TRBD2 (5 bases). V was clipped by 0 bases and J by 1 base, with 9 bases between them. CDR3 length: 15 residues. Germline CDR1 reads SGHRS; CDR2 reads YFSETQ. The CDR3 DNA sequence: TGCGCCAGCAGCTTGGAGATTAGCGGCACAGATACGCAGTATTTT. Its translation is CASSLEISGTDTQYF.

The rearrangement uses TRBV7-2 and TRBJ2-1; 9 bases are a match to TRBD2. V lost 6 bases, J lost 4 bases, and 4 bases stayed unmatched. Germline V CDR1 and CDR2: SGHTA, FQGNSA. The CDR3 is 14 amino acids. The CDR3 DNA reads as TGTGCCAGCAGTTTGACTAGCGGTTACAATGAGCAGTTCTTC. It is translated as CASSLTSGYNEQFF.

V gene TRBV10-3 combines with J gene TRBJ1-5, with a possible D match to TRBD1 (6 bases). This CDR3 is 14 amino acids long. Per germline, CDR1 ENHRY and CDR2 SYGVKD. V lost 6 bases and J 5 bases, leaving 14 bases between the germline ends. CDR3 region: CAIRATGSDQPQHF. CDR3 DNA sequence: TGTGCCATCAGAGCGACAGGTTCCGATCAGCCCCAGCATTTT.

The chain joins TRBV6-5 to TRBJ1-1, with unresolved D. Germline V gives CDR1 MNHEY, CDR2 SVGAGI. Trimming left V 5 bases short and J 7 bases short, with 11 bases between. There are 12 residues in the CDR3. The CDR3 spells CASSEETGEAFF. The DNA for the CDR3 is TGTGCCAGCAGTGAAGAAACCGGTGAAGCTTTCTTT.